This record concerns one TCR beta chain sequence. The data stem from a study of blood T cell repertoires in COVID-19. Turning to the study itself: The study drew acute and convalescent COVID-19 samples from the United States, Italy and Spain.

Profiling relied on immunoSEQ multiplex PCR, and the TCRdb table lists in-frame clones only, not all of them. The sample lists tens of thousands of clones, roughly 84% occurring once. V lost 8 bases, J lost 3 bases, and 3 bases stayed unmatched. The germline V gene encodes CDR1 SNHLY and CDR2 FYNNEI. The CDR3 length is 12 residues. This receptor was taken from a human donor in a cohort sampled during active COVID-19. The donor label of this sample is uncertain. The material sequenced was peripheral blood. The chain recombines TRBV2 with TRBJ2-5, with TRBD1 matching 7 bases. The CDR3 nucleotides read TGTGCCAGCCGGACAGGAGAAGAGACCCAGTACTTC. Translated, it gives CASRTGEETQYF.